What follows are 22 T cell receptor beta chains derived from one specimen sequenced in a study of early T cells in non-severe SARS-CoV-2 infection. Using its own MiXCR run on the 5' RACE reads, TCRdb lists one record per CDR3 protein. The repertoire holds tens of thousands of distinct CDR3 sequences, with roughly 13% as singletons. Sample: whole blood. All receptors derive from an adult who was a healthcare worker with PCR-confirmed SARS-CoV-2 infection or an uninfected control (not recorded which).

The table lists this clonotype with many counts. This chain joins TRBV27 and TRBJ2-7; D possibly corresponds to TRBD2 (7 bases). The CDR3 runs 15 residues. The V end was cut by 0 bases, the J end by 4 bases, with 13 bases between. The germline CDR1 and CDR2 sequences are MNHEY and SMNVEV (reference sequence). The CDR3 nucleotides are TGTGCCAGCAGTTTATCGGGGGGGGCTGTTTACGAGCAGTACTTC. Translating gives CASSLSGGAVYEQYF.

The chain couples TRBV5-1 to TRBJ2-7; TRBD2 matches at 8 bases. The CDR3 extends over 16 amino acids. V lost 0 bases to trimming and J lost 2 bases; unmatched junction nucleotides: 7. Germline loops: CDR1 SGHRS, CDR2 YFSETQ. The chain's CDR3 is CASSLDAGGTTYEQYF. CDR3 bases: TGCGCCAGCAGCTTGGACGCGGGGGGAACAACCTACGAGCAGTACTTC.

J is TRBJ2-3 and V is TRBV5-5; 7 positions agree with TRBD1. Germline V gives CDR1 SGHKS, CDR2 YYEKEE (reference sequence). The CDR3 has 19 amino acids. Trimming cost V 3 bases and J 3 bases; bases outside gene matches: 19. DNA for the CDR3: TGTGCCAGCAGCTCAAACATCTACGCACAGGGGTTGGGGACAGATACGCAGTATTTT. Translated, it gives CASSSNIYAQGLGTDTQYF.

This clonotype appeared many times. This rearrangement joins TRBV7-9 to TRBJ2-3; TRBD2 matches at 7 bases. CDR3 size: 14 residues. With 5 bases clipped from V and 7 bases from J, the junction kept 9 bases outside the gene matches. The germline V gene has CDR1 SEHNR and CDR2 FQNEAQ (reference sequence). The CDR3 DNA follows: TGTGCCAGCAGCCCATTTAGCGGGCCCAATACGCAGTATTTT. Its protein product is CASSPFSGPNTQYF.

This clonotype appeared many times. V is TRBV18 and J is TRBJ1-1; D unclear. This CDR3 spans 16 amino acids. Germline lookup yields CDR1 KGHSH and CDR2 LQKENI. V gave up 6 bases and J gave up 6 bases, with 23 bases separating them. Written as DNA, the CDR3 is TGTGCCAGCTCCCCGCTACGCAGCCGGGATTCGGCTGAAGCTTTCTTT. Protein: CASSPLRSRDSAEAFF.

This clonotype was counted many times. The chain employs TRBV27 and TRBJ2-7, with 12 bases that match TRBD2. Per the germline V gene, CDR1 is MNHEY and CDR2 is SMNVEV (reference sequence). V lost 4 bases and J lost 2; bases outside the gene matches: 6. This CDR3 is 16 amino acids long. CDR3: CASSSPRTSGTYEQYF. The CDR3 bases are TGTGCCAGCAGTTCCCCTAGGACTAGCGGGACCTACGAGCAGTACTTC.

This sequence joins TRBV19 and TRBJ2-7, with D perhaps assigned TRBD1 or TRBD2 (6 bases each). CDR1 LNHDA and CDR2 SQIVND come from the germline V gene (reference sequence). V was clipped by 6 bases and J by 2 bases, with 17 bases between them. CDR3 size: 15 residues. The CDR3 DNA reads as TGTGCCAGTAGCCCGGGGGCCTATCTCACCTACGAGCAGTACTTC. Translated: CASSPGAYLTYEQYF.

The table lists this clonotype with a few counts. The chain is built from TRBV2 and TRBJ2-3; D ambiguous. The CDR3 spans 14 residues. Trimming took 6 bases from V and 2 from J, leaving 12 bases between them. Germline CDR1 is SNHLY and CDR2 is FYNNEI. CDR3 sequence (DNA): TGTGCCAGCAGCCCCAACCTGTACACAGATACGCAGTATTTT. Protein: CASSPNLYTDTQYF.

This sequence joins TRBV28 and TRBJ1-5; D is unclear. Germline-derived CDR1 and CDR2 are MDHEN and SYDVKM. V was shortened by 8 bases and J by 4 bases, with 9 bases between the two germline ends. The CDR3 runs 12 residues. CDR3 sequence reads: CASQVGNQPQHF. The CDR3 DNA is TGTGCCAGCCAGGTAGGGAATCAGCCCCAGCATTTT.

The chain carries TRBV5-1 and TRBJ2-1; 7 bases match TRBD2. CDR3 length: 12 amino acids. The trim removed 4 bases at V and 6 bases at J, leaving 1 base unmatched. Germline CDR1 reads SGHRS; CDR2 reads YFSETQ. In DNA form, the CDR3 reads TGCGCCAGCAGCCTAGCGGCCAATGAGCAGTTCTTC. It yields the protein CASSLAANEQFF.

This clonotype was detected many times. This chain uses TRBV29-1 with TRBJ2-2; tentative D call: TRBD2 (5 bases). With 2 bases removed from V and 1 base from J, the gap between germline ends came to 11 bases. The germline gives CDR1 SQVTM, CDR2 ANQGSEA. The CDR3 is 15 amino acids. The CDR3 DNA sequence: TGCAGCGTTGAAAGGAGGAGAAGGAACACCGGGGAGCTGTTTTTT. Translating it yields CSVERRRRNTGELFF.

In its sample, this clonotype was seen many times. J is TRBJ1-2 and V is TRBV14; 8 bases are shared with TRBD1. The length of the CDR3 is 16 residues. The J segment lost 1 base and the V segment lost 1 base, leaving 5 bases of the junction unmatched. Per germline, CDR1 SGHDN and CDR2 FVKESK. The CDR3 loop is CASSQATGGYNYGYTF. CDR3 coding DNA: TGTGCCAGCAGCCAAGCCACAGGGGGGTATAACTATGGCTACACCTTC.

CDR3 loop: CASKGGGRGYSYNEQFF. The CDR3 region has the DNA TGTGCCAGCAAAGGGGGCGGGAGAGGTTACTCCTACAATGAGCAGTTCTTC. V is TRBV13 and J is TRBJ2-1, with D possibly called TRBD1 or TRBD2 (7 bases each). V was trimmed by 7 bases and J by 0 bases, leaving 19 bases between them. The germline CDR1 and CDR2 sequences are PRHDT and FYEKMQ (reference sequence). The CDR3 runs to 17 residues. Together with reference TRBV13 and TRBJ2-1, the CDR3 gives the full variable domain: AAGVIQSPRHLIKEKRETATLKCYPIPRHDTVYWYQQGPGQDPQFLISFYEKMQSDKGSIPDRFSAQQFSDYHSELNMSSLELGDSALYFCASKGGGRGYSYNEQFFGPGTRLTVL.

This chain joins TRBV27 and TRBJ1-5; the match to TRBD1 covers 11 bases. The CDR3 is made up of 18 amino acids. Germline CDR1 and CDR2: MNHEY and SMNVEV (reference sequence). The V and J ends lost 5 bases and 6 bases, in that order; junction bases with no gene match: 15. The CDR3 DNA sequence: TGTGCCAGCAGTCCTGGGACAGGGGGTGCTGGGGTCACTCAGCCCCAGCATTTT. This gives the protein CASSPGTGGAGVTQPQHF.

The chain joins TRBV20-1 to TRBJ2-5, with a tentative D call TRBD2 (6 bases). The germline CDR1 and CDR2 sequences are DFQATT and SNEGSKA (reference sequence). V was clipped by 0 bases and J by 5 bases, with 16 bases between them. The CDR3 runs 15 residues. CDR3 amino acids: CSAREGLGWAETQYF. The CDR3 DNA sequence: TGCAGTGCTAGAGAGGGACTCGGGTGGGCGGAGACCCAGTACTTC.

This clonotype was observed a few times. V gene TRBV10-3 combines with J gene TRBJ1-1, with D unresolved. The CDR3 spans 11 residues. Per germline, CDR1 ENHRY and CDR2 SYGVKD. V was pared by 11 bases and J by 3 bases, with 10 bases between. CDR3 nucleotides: TGTGCCTCCACCGGGGACACTGAAGCTTTCTTT. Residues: CASTGDTEAFF.

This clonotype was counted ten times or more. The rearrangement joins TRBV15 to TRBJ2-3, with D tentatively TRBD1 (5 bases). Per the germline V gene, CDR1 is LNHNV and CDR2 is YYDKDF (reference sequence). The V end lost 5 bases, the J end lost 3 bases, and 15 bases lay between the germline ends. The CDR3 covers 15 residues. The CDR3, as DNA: TGTGCCACCAGCCCCACAGCCCCAGGGACAGATACGCAGTATTTT. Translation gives CATSPTAPGTDTQYF.

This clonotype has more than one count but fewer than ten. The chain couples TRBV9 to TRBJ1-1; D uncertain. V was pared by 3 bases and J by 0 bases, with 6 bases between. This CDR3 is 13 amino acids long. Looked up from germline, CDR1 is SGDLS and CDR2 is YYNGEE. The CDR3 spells CASSDGLNTEAFF. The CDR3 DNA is TGTGCCAGCAGCGATGGACTGAACACTGAAGCTTTCTTT.

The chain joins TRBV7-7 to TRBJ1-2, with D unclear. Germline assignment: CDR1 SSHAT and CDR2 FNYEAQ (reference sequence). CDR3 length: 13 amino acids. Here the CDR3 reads CATLPIRNYGYTF. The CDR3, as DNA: TGTGCTACCCTCCCAATACGGAACTATGGCTACACCTTC. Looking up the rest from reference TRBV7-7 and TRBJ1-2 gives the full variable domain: GAGVSQSPRYKVTKRGQDVTLRCDPISSHATLYWYQQALGQGPEFLTYFNYEAQPDKSGLPSDRFSAERPEGSISTLTIQRTEQRDSAMYRCATLPIRNYGYTFGSGTRLTVV.

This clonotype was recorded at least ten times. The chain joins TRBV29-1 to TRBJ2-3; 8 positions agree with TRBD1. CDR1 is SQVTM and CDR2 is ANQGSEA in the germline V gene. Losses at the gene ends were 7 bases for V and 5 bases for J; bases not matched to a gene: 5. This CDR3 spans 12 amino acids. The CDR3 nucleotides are TGCAGCGCCCAGGGGGCCAGAGATACGCAGTATTTT. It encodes CSAQGARDTQYF.

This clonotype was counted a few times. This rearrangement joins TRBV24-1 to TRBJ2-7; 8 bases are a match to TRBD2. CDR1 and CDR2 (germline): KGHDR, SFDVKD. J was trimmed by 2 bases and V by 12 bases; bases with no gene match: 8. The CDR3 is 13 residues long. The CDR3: CAVGGAATYEQYF. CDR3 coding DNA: TGTGCCGTCGGGGGGGCAGCCACCTACGAGCAGTACTTC.

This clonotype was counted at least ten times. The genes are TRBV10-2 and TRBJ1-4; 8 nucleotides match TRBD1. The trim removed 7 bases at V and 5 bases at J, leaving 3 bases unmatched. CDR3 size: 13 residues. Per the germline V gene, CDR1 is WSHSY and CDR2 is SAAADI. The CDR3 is CASTRDRNEKLFF. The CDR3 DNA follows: TGCGCCAGCACCAGGGACAGGAATGAAAAACTGTTTTTT.